The present T cell receptor (beta chain) was sequenced within a study of T cells in Graves' hyperthyroidism and ophthalmopathy. Germline-derived CDR1 and CDR2 are DFQATT and SNEGSKA (reference sequence). This CDR3 spans 15 amino acids. Graves' hyperthyroidism without ophthalmopathy progression within 18 months was termed stable. Study results and limitations: Median prediction lead before ophthalmopathy onset was 6.5 months with the model.

Researchers amplified the TCR beta CDR3 regions from RNA transcripts. Primed by the HTBI set, a first-round RT-PCR was run on the TCR CDR3. TCRdb independently ran MiXCR on the multiplex PCR reads; one entry per CDR3 protein. The sample carries about 560,000 distinct CDR3 sequences, 15% to 19% recorded once. As for this clonotype: Its antigen is as yet unknown. This may be a read error: a much more frequent sequence differs by one nucleotide.

This receptor was obtained from a woman aged 25 to 39 with Graves' hyperthyroidism. Source material: blood. The V call is TRBV20-1, the J call TRBJ2-1; D not resolved. The J call may not be correct, given that the DNA end is closer to TRBJ2-7. The CDR3 bases are TGCAGTGCCCCGCGGTGGTCTGGGATTCACAATGAGCAGTACTTC. It encodes CSAPRWSGIHNEQYF.